This entry lists 28 T cell receptor beta chains sequenced from one sample in a study of control samples from healthy donors and cancer patients. Here immunoSEQ multiplex PCR was the method, and the copy in TCRdb shows in-frame clones only, minus some. This table has about 140,000 clones, less than 90% appearing once. Sequences were obtained from blood. The receptors were sampled from a woman in her thirties in good health.

The V and J genes are TRBV28 and TRBJ1-5; 9 bases are shared with TRBD1. Germline CDR1 is MDHEN and CDR2 is SYDVKM. The CDR3 totals 15 residues. J gave up 7 bases and V 5 bases, and 9 bases lay outside the gene matches. The CDR3 DNA reads as TGTGCCAGCAGTCGTAGGACAGGGGACCGCCAGCCCCAGCATTTT. Its protein product is CASSRRTGDRQPQHF.

J is TRBJ1-5 and V is TRBV19; no clear D gene. CDR1 is LNHDA and CDR2 is SQIVND in the germline V gene (reference sequence). CDR3 length: 13 amino acids. The V end lost 1 base, the J end lost 5 bases, and 6 bases lay between the germline ends. CDR3 sequence reads: CASSIGLDQPQHF. In nucleotides, the CDR3 is TGTGCCAGTAGTATAGGGTTGGATCAGCCCCAGCATTTT.

The chain couples TRBV6-6 to TRBJ1-2; maybe TRBD1 (5 bases). CDR1 and CDR2 from the germline V gene are MNHNY and SVGAGI (reference sequence). The CDR3 covers 15 residues. V was pared by 7 bases and J by 5 bases, with 20 bases between. Written as DNA, the CDR3 is TGTGCCAGCATTGGGGCGGACAAAGAAGAGTATGGCTACACCTTC. It codes for CASIGADKEEYGYTF.

The gene calls are TRBV6-5 and TRBJ2-5, with D possibly being TRBD1 (6 bases). V lost 0 bases, J lost 1 base, and 9 bases lay in between. The CDR3 has 15 residues. CDR1 is MNHEY and CDR2 is SVGAGI in the germline V gene. The CDR3 sequence is CASSYSRTVQETQYF. The CDR3 nucleotides are TGTGCCAGCAGTTACTCGAGGACAGTCCAAGAGACCCAGTACTTC.

The chain combines TRBV13 with TRBJ1-1, with 10 nucleotides matching TRBD1. Germline CDR1 and CDR2: PRHDT and FYEKMQ (reference sequence). This CDR3 has 14 residues. The junction had 5 bases not matched to a gene; V was cut back by 7 bases and J by 3 bases. In DNA form, the CDR3 reads TGTGCCAGCACCTCAGGACAGGGGGACACTGAAGCTTTCTTT. Its protein product is CASTSGQGDTEAFF.

The rearrangement uses TRBV7-9 and TRBJ2-2; TRBD1 agrees at 7 bases. The CDR3 has 15 amino acids. In germline, CDR1 is SEHNR, CDR2 FQNEAQ (reference sequence). V was clipped by 5 bases and J by 1 base; unmatched bases: 4. The CDR3 DNA reads as TGTGCCAGCAGCACGGACAGGAGGAACACCGGGGAGCTGTTTTTT. Protein: CASSTDRRNTGELFF.

Remarks on this clone: Other DNA sequences within the sample encode an identical CDR3. V usage is TRBV18 and J usage is TRBJ2-3; tentative D call: TRBD2 (5 bases). Germline CDR1 and CDR2: KGHSH and LQKENI. This CDR3 has 13 residues. Between the trimmed V and J ends, which lost 3 bases and 1 base, there was a span of 5 bases. The DNA for the CDR3 is TGTGCCAGCTCACCTAGCGGCACAGATACGCAGTATTTT. Its translation: CASSPSGTDTQYF.

The V call is TRBV10-3, the J call TRBJ1-3; a weak D match, TRBD1 (6 bases). This CDR3 spans 17 amino acids. Germline loops: CDR1 ENHRY, CDR2 SYGVKD. Trimming pared 7 bases from V and 0 bases from J, leaving 19 bases between. Here the CDR3 reads CAIIGGAGADSGNTIYF. CDR3 sequence (DNA): TGTGCCATCATTGGAGGTGCAGGGGCCGACTCTGGAAACACCATATATTTT.

This clone was seen a single time. The CDR3, as DNA: TGTGCCAGCGGGGGTGGTGGGGCGCTTCTTGGATCACCCCTCCACTTT. Translating gives CASGGGGALLGSPLHF. This chain connects TRBV7-2 to TRBJ1-6, with D tentatively TRBD1 (5 bases). Germline CDR1 SGHTA, CDR2 FQGNSA. This CDR3 is 16 amino acids long. The V gene lost 8 bases and the J gene lost 10 bases, with 24 bases spanning the gap.

The V call is TRBV5-1, the J call TRBJ1-2, with D perhaps TRBD1 (6 bases). The length of the CDR3 is 14 residues. V lost 5 bases, J lost 3 bases, and 14 bases lay in between. The germline V gene encodes CDR1 SGHRS and CDR2 YFSETQ. The CDR3 DNA sequence: TGCGCCAGCAGGGTGGGGGGCCTCTACTATGGCTACACCTTC. It specifies CASRVGGLYYGYTF.

The chain carries TRBV6-5 and TRBJ2-2; D may be TRBD1 (5 bases). V gave up 7 bases and J gave up 0 bases, with 12 bases separating them. Germline V gene lookup returns CDR1 MNHEY and CDR2 SVGAGI. CDR3 length: 15 amino acids. CDR3 loop: CASTLRTPNTGELFF. The CDR3 DNA reads as TGTGCCAGCACCTTAAGGACACCGAACACCGGGGAGCTGTTTTTT.

This clone was found once. V is TRBV6-5 and J is TRBJ2-1; no firm D call. The CDR3 loop spans 15 amino acids. The V gene lost 7 bases and the J gene lost 0 bases, with 13 bases spanning the gap. Germline values: CDR1 MNHEY, CDR2 SVGAGI. CDR3 coding DNA: TGTGCCAGCAATCCGGGCCAAAGCTCCTACAATGAGCAGTTCTTC. Residues: CASNPGQSSYNEQFF.

The V gene is TRBV4-2, the J gene TRBJ1-2, with D possibly matching TRBD1 (5 bases). Germline CDR1 and CDR2: LGHNA and YNFKEQ. Trimming took 1 base from V and 4 from J, leaving 16 bases between them. The CDR3 has 16 residues. The CDR3 here is CASSQVGGVDRYGYTF. Written as DNA, the CDR3 is TGTGCCAGCAGCCAAGTGGGGGGGGTCGACCGCTATGGCTACACCTTC.

CDR3 DNA: TGTGCCACCGCCCCAACAACCCCGGGACTAGCGGGCAATGAGCAGTTCTTC. It yields the protein CATAPTTPGLAGNEQFF. The V gene is TRBV10-3, the J gene TRBJ2-1; TRBD2 agrees at 12 bases. Germline CDR1 is ENHRY and CDR2 is SYGVKD. The length of the CDR3 is 17 residues. The junction had 16 bases not matched to a gene; V was cut back by 10 bases and J by 6 bases.

This chain joins TRBV19 and TRBJ1-4, with TRBD1 as a possible D gene (6 bases). CDR3 length: 14 amino acids. Looked up from germline, CDR1 is LNHDA and CDR2 is SQIVND (reference sequence). V lost 5 bases and J lost 0, with 7 bases in between. The DNA for the CDR3 is TGTGCCAGTAGTGGGACAACAACTAATGAAAAACTGTTTTTT. Translated: CASSGTTTNEKLFF.

Note on this clone: The same CDR3 can be traced to other DNA sequences in this sample. This chain uses TRBV2 with TRBJ1-3, with 7 bases lining up with TRBD1. The germline V gene has CDR1 SNHLY and CDR2 FYNNEI. V trimming: 5 bases; J trimming: 0 bases; junction bases outside the gene matches: 4. The CDR3 is made up of 15 amino acids. The CDR3 is CASSPGQASGNTIYF. The DNA of the CDR3 is TGTGCCAGCAGTCCCGGACAGGCCTCTGGAAACACCATATATTTT.

The chain employs TRBV6-5 and TRBJ2-5; a possible D gene is TRBD1 (5 bases). This CDR3 comprises 13 residues. The V end lost 6 bases, the J end lost 4 bases, and 12 bases lay between the germline ends. From germline, CDR1 is MNHEY and CDR2 SVGAGI. Here the CDR3 reads CASSGDSGETQYF. CDR3 coding DNA: TGTGCCAGCAGCGGAGACAGTGGAGAGACCCAGTACTTC.

There are a few counts of this clone. V is TRBV13 and J is TRBJ2-3, with 9 bases aligning to TRBD2. V shed 4 bases, J shed 4 bases, and the junction held 9 bases outside the gene matches. The CDR3 sequence is 16 residues long. Germline values: CDR1 PRHDT, CDR2 FYEKMQ (reference sequence). CDR3 DNA sequence: TGTGCCAGCAGCTCGAGTTTAGCGGGAGTGGCAGATACGCAGTATTTT. Residues: CASSSSLAGVADTQYF.

This rearrangement joins TRBV6-5 to TRBJ2-2; D gene unclear. Between the trimmed V and J ends, which lost 6 bases and 0 bases, there was a span of 8 bases. The CDR3 consists of 14 residues. The V gene's germline CDR1 is MNHEY and CDR2 SVGAGI. The CDR3 coding sequence is TGTGCCAGCAGGGCGGCTTCGAACACCGGGGAGCTGTTTTTT. Amino acid sequence: CASRAASNTGELFF.

This clone has a single count. The chain couples TRBV5-1 to TRBJ2-1, with 8 bases fitting TRBD2. V gave up 1 base and J gave up 3 bases; unmatched junction bases: 6. The CDR3 is 16 amino acids. Looked up from germline, CDR1 is SGHRS and CDR2 is YFSETQ. DNA of the CDR3: TGCGCCAGCAGCTTGAGTACTAGCGGACTCTACAATGAGCAGTTCTTC. Translation: CASSLSTSGLYNEQFF.

This clone was seen only once. The chain carries TRBV19 and TRBJ2-5, with 9 positions matching TRBD1. The germline gives CDR1 LNHDA, CDR2 SQIVND (reference sequence). CDR3 length equals 14 residues. V shed 4 bases and J 5 bases; nucleotides not matched to a gene: 5. The chain's CDR3 is CASSTGTGWETQYF. The CDR3 coding sequence is TGTGCCAGTAGTACCGGGACAGGGTGGGAGACCCAGTACTTC.

The rearrangement links TRBV15 to TRBJ2-5; 8 positions match TRBD2. Per germline, CDR1 LNHNV and CDR2 YYDKDF (reference sequence). V lost 8 bases to trimming and J lost 2 bases; unmatched junction nucleotides: 1. This CDR3 contains 12 residues. The CDR3, as DNA: TGTGCCACCGGGACTAGGCAAGAGACCCAGTACTTC. Residues: CATGTRQETQYF.

This sequence joins TRBV28 and TRBJ1-1; possibly TRBD1 for D (5 bases). In germline, CDR1 is MDHEN, CDR2 SYDVKM. CDR3 length equals 11 residues. The ends were cut back, 8 bases at V and 7 bases at J, with 11 bases in the middle. The DNA for the CDR3 is TGTGCCAGCCGTTGGGGGGGTGAAGCTTTCTTT. Translated, it gives CASRWGGEAFF.

The chain employs TRBV5-5 and TRBJ2-5, with 12 bases that match TRBD2. Germline CDR1 reads SGHKS; CDR2 reads YYEKEE (reference sequence). This CDR3 contains 17 residues. The ends lost 2 bases at V and 5 bases at J; junction bases unmatched: 10. CDR3 sequence (DNA): TGTGCCAGCAGCTTAACCCCTAGCGGGAGGGCCGGGGAGACCCAGTACTTC. Amino acids: CASSLTPSGRAGETQYF.

In its sample, this clone was seen once. The J gene is TRBJ1-2, the V gene TRBV5-1; the match to TRBD1 covers 10 bases. The CDR3 has 15 amino acids. J was trimmed by 7 bases and V by 4 bases; bases with no gene match: 10. Per the germline V gene, CDR1 is SGHRS and CDR2 is YFSETQ. The CDR3 nucleotides read TGCGCCAGCAGCCAGACAGGGGGCGATCGTTTTGGCTACACCTTC. This translates into CASSQTGGDRFGYTF.

This chain links TRBV30 with TRBJ1-1; tentative D call: TRBD1 (5 bases). CDR1 and CDR2 (germline): GTSNPN, SVGIG (reference sequence). The CDR3 runs 14 residues. The ends were cut back, 3 bases at V and 6 bases at J, with 17 bases in the middle. CDR3: CAWRSSGRAAEAFF. CDR3 coding DNA: TGTGCCTGGAGATCATCGGGCAGGGCGGCTGAAGCTTTCTTT.

The chain links TRBV9 to TRBJ1-1; D is ambiguous. V lost 6 bases, J lost 0 bases, and 6 bases lay in between. Germline CDR1 SGDLS, CDR2 YYNGEE. This CDR3 has 12 residues. CDR3 sequence (DNA): TGTGCCAGCAAGCTCCTGAACACTGAAGCTTTCTTT. Protein product: CASKLLNTEAFF. The full variable domain, with the rest looked up from reference TRBV9 and TRBJ1-1, is DSGVTQTPKHLITATGQRVTLRCSPRSGDLSVYWYQQSLDQGLQFLIQYYNGEERAKGNILERFSAQQFPDLHSELNLSSLELGDSALYFCASKLLNTEAFFGQGTRLTVV.

The chain uses TRBV19 and TRBJ2-5; 9 nucleotides agree with TRBD2. Germline CDR1 LNHDA, CDR2 SQIVND (reference sequence). The V segment lost 6 bases and the J segment 3 bases; nucleotides outside the gene matches: 20. This CDR3 comprises 19 residues. CDR3 sequence: CASSPRGSTLLAGKETQYF. CDR3 DNA: TGTGCCAGTAGCCCTAGGGGGTCTACTCTTCTAGCGGGAAAAGAGACCCAGTACTTC. The full variable domain, in which reference TRBV19 and TRBJ2-5 provide the parts outside the CDR3, is DGGITQSPKYLFRKEGQNVTLSCEQNLNHDAMYWYRQDPGQGLRLIYYSQIVNDFQKGDIAEGYSVSREKKESFPLTVTSAQKNPTAFYLCASSPRGSTLLAGKETQYFGPGTRLLVL.